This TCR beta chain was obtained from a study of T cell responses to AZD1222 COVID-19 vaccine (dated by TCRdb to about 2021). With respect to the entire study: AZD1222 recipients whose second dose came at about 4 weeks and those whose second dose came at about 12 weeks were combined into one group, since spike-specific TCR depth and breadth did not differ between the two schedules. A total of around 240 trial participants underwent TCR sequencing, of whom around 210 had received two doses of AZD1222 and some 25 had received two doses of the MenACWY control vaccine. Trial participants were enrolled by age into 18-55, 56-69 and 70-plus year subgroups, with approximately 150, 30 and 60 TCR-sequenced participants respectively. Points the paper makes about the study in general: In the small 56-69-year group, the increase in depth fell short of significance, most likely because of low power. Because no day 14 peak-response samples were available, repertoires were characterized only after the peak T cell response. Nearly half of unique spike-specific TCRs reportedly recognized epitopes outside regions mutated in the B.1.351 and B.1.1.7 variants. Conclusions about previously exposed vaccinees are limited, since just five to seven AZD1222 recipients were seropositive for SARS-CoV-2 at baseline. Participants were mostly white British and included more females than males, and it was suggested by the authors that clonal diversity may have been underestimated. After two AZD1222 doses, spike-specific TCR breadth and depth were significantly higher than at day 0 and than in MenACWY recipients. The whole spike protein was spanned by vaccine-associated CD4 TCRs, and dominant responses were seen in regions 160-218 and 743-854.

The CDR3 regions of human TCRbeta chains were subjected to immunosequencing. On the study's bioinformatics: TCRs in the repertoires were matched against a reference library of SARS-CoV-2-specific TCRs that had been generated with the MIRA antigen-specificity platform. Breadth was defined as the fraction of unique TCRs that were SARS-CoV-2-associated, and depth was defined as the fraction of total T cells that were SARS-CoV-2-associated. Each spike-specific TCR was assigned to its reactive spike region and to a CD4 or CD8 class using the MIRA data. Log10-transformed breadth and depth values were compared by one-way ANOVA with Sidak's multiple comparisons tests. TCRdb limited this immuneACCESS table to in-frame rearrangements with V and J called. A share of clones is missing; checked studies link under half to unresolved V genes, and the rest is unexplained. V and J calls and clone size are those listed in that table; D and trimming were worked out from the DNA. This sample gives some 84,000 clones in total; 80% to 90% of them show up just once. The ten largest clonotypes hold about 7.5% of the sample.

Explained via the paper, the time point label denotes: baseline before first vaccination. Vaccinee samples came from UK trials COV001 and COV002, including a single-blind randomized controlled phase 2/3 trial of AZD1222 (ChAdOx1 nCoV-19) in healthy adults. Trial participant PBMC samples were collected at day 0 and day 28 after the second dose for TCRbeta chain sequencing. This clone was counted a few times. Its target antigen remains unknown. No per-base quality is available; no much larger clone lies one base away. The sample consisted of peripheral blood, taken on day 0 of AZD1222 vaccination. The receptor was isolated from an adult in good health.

The sequence in DNA is TGTGCCAGCAGGACGGCTAGCGTAAATACGCAGTATTTT. The translation is CASRTASVNTQYF. The V and J segments used are TRBV28 and TRBJ2-3, with a tentative D gene TRBD2 over 6 matching bases. The germline V gene specifies MDHEN as CDR1 and SYDVKM as CDR2. The trim is 6 bases for V and 7 bases for J, with a gap of 14 bases between the germline ends. Reading from cysteine to phenylalanine, the CDR3 counts 13 amino acids. Of the read, only the CDR3 DNA is kept; its 39 bases are in frame from base 1.